This T cell receptor beta chain was recovered during a study of CD8+CD57+ T cells in acquired aplastic anemia. Study-wide results and limits: Researchers report that fewer than 35 CD8+ CDR3 sequences appeared in both patients and controls. A significant difference in CD8+ Simpson's diversity between patients and controls was not found.

J was trimmed by 13 bases and V by 5 bases; bases with no gene match: 6. The CDR3 loop spans 13 amino acids. Germline V lookup: CDR1 SGHAT, CDR2 FQNNGV. This clonotype has ten or more counts. Its specificity is not known. Genomic DNA constituted the template upon which TCR beta VDJ and CDR3 profiling was performed. TCRdb re-called the reads with MiXCR, one entry per CDR3 protein. The sample holds some 190,000 distinct CDR3 sequences; around 45% are singletons and the top ten take about 2.9%. The sequence came from a human donor in good health. The sample was sorted CD4+, CD8+, or CD8+CD57+ T cells (not recorded which) from PBMCs. The V gene is TRBV11-2, the J gene TRBJ2-2; 11 positions match TRBD1. The CDR3 DNA sequence: TGTGCCAGCAGCCCAGGGACAGGGGGTCCGCTGTTTTTT. Translation: CASSPGTGGPLFF.